These 12 T cell receptor beta chains share one sample of origin, sequenced in a study of cytomegalovirus exposure and HLA in healthy donors. Researchers ran the PCR with 60 Vbeta and 13 Jbeta primers. Only in-frame clones appear in the TCRdb table, and some are missing; sequencing was by immunoSEQ multiplex PCR. This table has 150,000 to 160,000 clones, 85% appearing once. The material sequenced was PBMCs. The receptor set was obtained from a young woman in good health and CMV-seronegative.

The chain links TRBV19 to TRBJ2-1; TRBD1 might be the D (6 bases). Germline V CDR1 and CDR2: LNHDA, SQIVND (reference sequence). The ends were cut back, 0 bases at V and 5 bases at J, with 14 bases in the middle. The CDR3 has 16 residues. The DNA for the CDR3 is TGTGCCAGTAGTATAGACGTCGCGGCAGGGGACAATGAGCAGTTCTTC. This gives the protein CASSIDVAAGDNEQFF. The whole variable domain, remainder taken from reference TRBV19 and TRBJ2-1, is DGGITQSPKYLFRKEGQNVTLSCEQNLNHDAMYWYRQDPGQGLRLIYYSQIVNDFQKGDIAEGYSVSREKKESFPLTVTSAQKNPTAFYLCASSIDVAAGDNEQFFGPGTRLTVL.

The chain is built from TRBV27 and TRBJ1-5; tentative D call: TRBD1 (5 bases). The CDR3 is 12 amino acids. Germline V gene lookup returns CDR1 MNHEY and CDR2 SMNVEV (reference sequence). V lost 4 bases and J lost 5, with 6 bases in between. CDR3 nucleotides: TGTGCCAGCAGTTCGACAGATCAGCCCCAGCATTTT. Protein product: CASSSTDQPQHF.

V and J are TRBV28 and TRBJ1-3; a possible D gene is TRBD1 (6 bases). The CDR3 is made up of 14 amino acids. Trimming pared 10 bases from V and 9 bases from J, leaving 22 bases between. Germline values: CDR1 MDHEN, CDR2 SYDVKM. The CDR3 sequence: CATTGGQPAGTIYF. CDR3 nucleotides: TGTGCCACCACCGGGGGGCAGCCCGCCGGCACCATATATTTT.

The chain recombines TRBV28 with TRBJ1-2, with D maybe TRBD1 (6 bases). This CDR3 has 14 residues. V lost 3 bases, J lost 2 bases, and 10 bases lay in between. Germline loops: CDR1 MDHEN, CDR2 SYDVKM. CDR3 sequence reads: CASSFPGENYGYTF. CDR3 in DNA: TGTGCCAGCAGTTTTCCAGGGGAAAACTATGGCTACACCTTC.

V usage is TRBV4-3 and J usage is TRBJ2-6; D remains unclear. This CDR3 spans 15 amino acids. CDR1 and CDR2 (germline): LGHNA, YSLEER. Trimming stripped 1 base from V and 1 base from J, with 5 bases between. The CDR3 nucleotides are TGCGCCAGCAGCCAAGGGCAGTCTGGGGCCAACGTCCTGACTTTC. Translation gives CASSQGQSGANVLTF.

The chain combines TRBV10-3 with TRBJ2-7, with 7 bases matching TRBD1. Looked up from germline, CDR1 is ENHRY and CDR2 is SYGVKD. This CDR3 region has 15 residues. V was clipped by 4 bases and J by 6 bases; unmatched bases: 12. CDR3: CAISGGTAALGEQYF. CDR3 DNA: TGTGCCATCAGTGGTGGGACAGCGGCCTTGGGCGAGCAGTACTTC.

The chain employs TRBV10-3 and TRBJ1-2; D is possibly TRBD1 (5 bases). The germline V gene has CDR1 ENHRY and CDR2 SYGVKD. V was pared by 4 bases and J by 5 bases, with 14 bases between. This CDR3 contains 14 residues. CDR3 nucleotide sequence: TGTGCCATCAGTGGTGACAGCTTAGAATATGGCTACACCTTC. Translated: CAISGDSLEYGYTF.

The V and J genes are TRBV7-2 and TRBJ1-4; D is uncertain. V shed 5 bases and J shed 0 bases, with 10 bases lying between them. The CDR3 consists of 15 residues. Germline CDR1 reads SGHTA; CDR2 reads FQGNSA. The CDR3 DNA is TGTGCCAGCAGCCCGAATCGCGCAACTAATGAAAAACTGTTTTTT. It specifies CASSPNRATNEKLFF.

The chain combines TRBV28 with TRBJ1-5, with 8 nucleotides matching TRBD1. The CDR3 length is 15 residues. In germline, CDR1 is MDHEN, CDR2 SYDVKM. V was clipped by 2 bases and J by 5 bases; unmatched bases: 5. DNA for the CDR3: TGTGCCAGCAGTTTACCGGGGACAGGATATCAGCCCCAGCATTTT. Its translation is CASSLPGTGYQPQHF.

This chain uses TRBV5-4 with TRBJ2-1; 13 bases are a match to TRBD2. V was pared by 4 bases and J by 7 bases, with 5 bases of the junction left unmatched. Germline values: CDR1 SGHNT, CDR2 YYREEE (reference sequence). The CDR3 runs 15 residues. CDR3 in amino acids: CASSHVLAGGNEQFF. DNA of the CDR3: TGTGCCAGCAGCCACGTACTAGCGGGAGGGAATGAGCAGTTCTTC.

This clone has more than one count but fewer than ten. Compared with germline, one end of the junction differs, possibly owing to a read error. V usage is TRBV6-6 and J usage is TRBJ1-2; tentatively, D is TRBD1 (6 bases). The CDR3 loop spans 12 amino acids. Per the germline V gene, CDR1 is MNHNY and CDR2 is SVGAGI (reference sequence). CDR3 sequence reads: CASSYSGGTSFF. The CDR3 nucleotides are TGTGCCAGCAGTTACTCGGGAGGGACAAGCTTCTTC.

The gene calls are TRBV7-9 and TRBJ2-7, with unresolved D. Trimming shortened V by 5 bases and J by 3 bases, and 14 bases separated the two germline ends. Germline CDR1 and CDR2: SEHNR and FQNEAQ (reference sequence). The CDR3 covers 14 residues. CDR3 sequence reads: CASSQSTIDYEQYF. In DNA, the CDR3 is TGTGCCAGCAGCCAATCCACAATTGACTACGAGCAGTACTTC.